These T cell receptor beta chains were read from a single sample in a study of shared clonotypes between healthy human individuals. This table comes from immunoSEQ multiplex PCR, and its TCRdb copy is limited to in-frame clones, with some not included. The data contain a few million clones, approximately 93% of them seen just once; the ten biggest clones take up about 0.41%. Sequencing was carried out using naive CD4+ T cells from PBMCs. All receptors come from a man between 18 and 29 years old in good health. Some clones in this sample may be carry-over from other donors' samples. The CDR3 runs from the conserved cysteine through the conserved F or W. A D gene is named only where the DNA matches it firmly. Expanded clones get a size class; other rows say once, few or many, or leave the size out.

>NA|TRBJ1-5|NA|TRBV7-9
CASSPGTHNSNQPQHF
TGTGCCAGCAGCCCCGGGACACACAATAGCAATCAGCCCCAGCATTTT
>NA|TRBJ2-5|TRBD2|TRBV5-1
CASSLRLAGEETQYF
TGCGCCAGCAGCTTGCGCCTAGCGGGGGAAGAGACCCAGTACTTC
>NA|TRBJ2-1|TRBD2|TRBV5-1
CASSLAAWLAAYNEQFF
TGCGCCAGCAGCTTGGCCGCTTGGCTAGCGGCCTACAATGAGCAGTTCTTC
>NA|TRBJ2-1|TRBD2|TRBV7-3
CASSLGTSGRREQFF
TGTGCCAGCAGCTTAGGGACTAGCGGGAGAAGGGAGCAGTTCTTC
>NA|TRBJ2-6|NA|TRBV28
CASSRGTSGANVLTF
TGTGCCAGCAGCCGGGGGACATCAGGGGCCAACGTCCTGACTTTC
>NA|TRBJ2-3|NA|TRBV2
CASSAPGTSTDTQYF
TGTGCCAGCAGTGCCCCGGGGACTAGCACAGATACGCAGTATTTT
>NA|TRBJ1-3|NA|TRBV10-3
CAISEAGHSGNTIYF
TGTGCCATCAGTGAGGCCGGACACTCAGGAAACACCATATATTTT
>NA|TRBJ1-4|NA|TRBV4-1
CASSPTFGEKLFF
TGCGCCAGCAGCCCGACTTTCGGTGAAAAACTGTTTTTT
>NA|TRBJ1-3|NA|TRBV28
CASSERYGLHTIYF
TGTGCCAGCAGCGAGAGGTACGGGCTTCACACCATATATTTT
>NA|TRBJ2-1|TRBD2|TRBV28
CASRGAGVSGEQFF
TGTGCCAGCAGGGGAGCGGGAGTTAGCGGTGAGCAGTTCTTC
>NA|TRBJ1-4|NA|TRBV7-9
CASSRPQGELSTNEKLFF
TGTGCCAGCAGCCGACCCCAAGGGGAGCTCTCAACTAATGAAAAACTGTTTTTT
>NA|TRBJ2-5|TRBD1|TRBV29-1
CSVESGTGGEKYQETQYF
TGCAGCGTTGAATCCGGGACAGGGGGCGAAAAGTACCAAGAGACCCAGTACTTC
>once|TRBJ1-5|TRBD1|TRBV5-3
CARSLPKFYRGRRLFNQPQHF
TGTGCCAGAAGCTTGCCGAAATTCTACAGGGGGCGCAGGTTGTTCAATCAGCCCCAGCATTTT
>NA|TRBJ2-3|NA|TRBV5-4
CASSLTQADTQYF
TGTGCCAGCAGCTTGACCCAGGCGGATACGCAGTATTTT
>NA|TRBJ2-7|TRBD1|TRBV5-1
CASTDPTGGSYEQYF
TGCGCCAGCACCGATCCGACAGGGGGGTCCTACGAGCAGTACTTC
>NA|TRBJ2-5|TRBD2|TRBV5-1
CASSGLAGGPQETQYF
TGCGCCAGCAGTGGACTAGCGGGAGGGCCCCAAGAGACCCAGTACTTC
>NA|TRBJ2-1|NA|TRBV4-3
CANTGDEQFF
TGCGCCAACACGGGGGATGAGCAGTTCTTC
>NA|TRBJ2-1|TRBD1|TRBV18
CASSLGQGAVNEQFF
TGTGCCAGCTCACTGGGACAGGGGGCGGTCAATGAGCAGTTCTTC
>NA|TRBJ1-4|NA|TRBV28
CATQSGGAGEKLFF
TGTGCCACCCAATCGGGGGGGGCTGGTGAAAAACTGTTTTTT
>NA|TRBJ2-4|NA|TRBV5-5
CASERDLAKNIQYF
TGTGCCAGCGAACGCGATCTAGCCAAAAACATTCAGTACTTC
>once|TRBJ1-3|NA|TRBV7-3
CASSLTGGASGNTIYF
TGTGCCAGCAGCTTAACCGGCGGAGCCTCTGGAAACACCATATATTTT
>NA|TRBJ1-2|NA|TRBV30
CAWRFGGQDGYTF
TGTGCCTGGAGATTCGGGGGGCAGGATGGCTACACCTTC
>NA|TRBJ2-1|TRBD2|TRBV7-3
CASSLTPQREYSSSYNEQFF
TGTGCCAGCAGCTTAACTCCTCAGCGGGAGTACTCGAGCTCCTACAATGAGCAGTTCTTC